This T cell receptor (beta chain) was observed in a study of blood T cell repertoires in COVID-19 (dated by TCRdb to 2019 to 2021). Concerning the study at large: Samples from collaborators originated in the United States, Italy and Spain and spanned both the acute and convalescent phases of COVID-19. Nearly every sample came with metadata listing a de-identified subject ID, COVID-19 status, age in years and sex. The material from the prospective study consisted of cDNA or gDNA derived from T cells, B-cell-depleted T cells, or PBMCs. Subjects who had been exposed to COVID-19, were actively infected with it, or had recovered from it provided the deeply sampled blood TCRbeta repertoires that made up the dataset. The repertoires were released in a freely available public database meant as a resource for research on the immune response to SARS-CoV-2. Samples were obtained from the ongoing ImmuneRACE study (first 160 participants) and from roughly 1,300 subjects provided by 6 global collaborators. Where HLA class I and class II types were available, the types were taken from metadata supplied by the sample provider, not from assay-based typing.

The CDR3 sequence holds 15 residues, the cysteine and phenylalanine included. Just CDR3 DNA is preserved here, 45 bases in frame from base 1. CDR1 is given as SNHLY and CDR2 as FYNNEI, both from the germline V gene. At the junction V is shortened by 5 bases and J by 5 bases, with 15 bases in between. Each collaborating institution followed its own protocols to collect whole blood in K2EDTA tubes. Collaborator samples were shipped for TCRbeta analysis as frozen whole blood, isolated PBMCs, or DNA extracted from either sample type. The immunoSEQ Assay, a bias-controlled multiplex PCR, was used to amplify TCRbeta CDR3 regions from genomic DNA. For the original study's pipeline: Within the assay, amplification of reference gene primers was used to estimate how many nucleated cells each sample contained. To quantify the absolute abundance of each unique TCRbeta CDR3 rearrangement, sequence reads were collapsed and filtered. For each sample, productive Simpson clonality was calculated by taking the square root of Simpson's diversity index across productive rearrangements. Not all clones reach the TCRdb copy of this immuneACCESS table, which keeps in-frame sequences only. Checked studies attribute under half of the gap to unresolved V genes and leave the rest unexplained. Clone size and the V and J calls come from that table; the DNA yielded D and trimming. In all, the sample holds 200,000 or so clones, and under 90% of those were seen once. The ten largest clones capture about an eighth of the sample.

This clone was picked up one time. No antigen is known for it. There are no base qualities to consult, and no much larger clone falls within one base. Here is what the overall study found, with its caveats: The quantity of clinical and demographic metadata differed by source and by participant and was supplied without curation.

This chain joins TRBV2 to TRBJ1-4; the D segment cannot be called with confidence. The specimen was peripheral blood. This TCR derives from a man aged 30-40 years with active or convalescent COVID-19. The CDR3 protein: CASSHPTWINEKLFF. Here is the DNA: TGTGCCAGCAGTCACCCGACTTGGATCAATGAAAAACTGTTTTTT.